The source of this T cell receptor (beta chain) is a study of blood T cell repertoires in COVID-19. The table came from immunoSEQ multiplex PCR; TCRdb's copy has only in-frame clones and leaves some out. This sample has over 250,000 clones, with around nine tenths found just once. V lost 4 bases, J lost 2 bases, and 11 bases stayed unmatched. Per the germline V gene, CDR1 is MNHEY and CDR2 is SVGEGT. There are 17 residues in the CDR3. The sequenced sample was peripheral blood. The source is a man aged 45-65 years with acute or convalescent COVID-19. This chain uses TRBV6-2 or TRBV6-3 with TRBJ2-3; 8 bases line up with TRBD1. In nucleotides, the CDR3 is TGTGCCAGCAGTTCACCCATCCCGACAGGGGACACAGATACGCAGTATTTT. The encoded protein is CASSSPIPTGDTDTQYF.